The T cell receptor (beta chain) under discussion was sequenced for a study of blood T cell repertoires in COVID-19. Study background: Acute-phase and convalescent COVID-19 samples originated in the United States, Italy and Spain.

Profiling relied on immunoSEQ multiplex PCR, and the TCRdb table lists in-frame clones only, not all of them. This sample has 15,000 to 20,000 clones, with 84% found just once. This CDR3 is 14 amino acids long. V dropped 4 bases and J dropped 5 bases, with 12 bases sitting between them. The V gene's germline CDR1 is KGHSH and CDR2 LQKENI. The source material was peripheral blood. The sequence was collected from a human donor in a cohort sampled during active COVID-19. This chain uses TRBV18 with TRBJ2-1; D is undetermined. CDR3 region: CASSLSIVNNEQFF. CDR3 coding DNA: TGTGCCAGCTCACTCTCGATAGTGAACAATGAGCAGTTCTTC.